Here is one T cell receptor (beta chain) with its context. Its matching antigen is unknown. This specimen belongs to a study of T cells after yellow fever vaccination. Looking at the study overall: Fractions of limited cellularity were prepared by means of SMART-Seq v4 Ultra Low Input. Study-level findings and limits: Abundant clonotypes from the bulk population could get into FACS-sorted repertoires as contaminants.

TCRdb redid the calling of the 5' RACE reads with MiXCR, one entry per CDR3 protein. The sample contains 100,000 to 150,000 distinct CDR3 sequences, nearly 7.5% of which appear only once. Source: CD4+ T cells sorted from PBMCs, taken roughly 10 days after the first yellow fever vaccination. The TCR originated in a young man who received the YFV17D yellow fever vaccine.

The CDR3 is CASSQSTSGGGHEQFF. The CDR3 DNA sequence: TGTGCCAGCAGCCAATCGACTAGCGGGGGGGGGCATGAGCAGTTCTTC. V gene TRBV11-2 combines with J gene TRBJ2-1; 14 bases are a match to TRBD2. Looked up from germline, CDR1 is SGHAT and CDR2 is FQNNGV. The CDR3 is made up of 16 amino acids. Germline trimming cut 5 bases from V and 8 bases from J; bases unmatched to any gene: 8.